The 26 T cell receptor beta chains reported below all come from one sample, sequenced in a study of T cell repertoires in cytomegalovirus infection. These receptors' antigens are unknown. One entry per CDR3 protein, called by TCRdb with MiXCR from the reads. The sample holds fewer than 65,000 distinct CDR3 sequences; around 18% are singletons and the top ten take 26%. Material: CD8+ T cells from cultured PBMCs, obtained from culture after CMV antigen stimulation. Source of these receptors: a human donor in good health (CMV status not recorded). Some clones in this sample may be carry-over from other donors' samples.

This rearrangement joins TRBV7-2 to TRBJ2-3; 9 bases line up with TRBD2. The V gene's germline CDR1 is SGHTA and CDR2 FQGNSA. The CDR3 loop spans 15 amino acids. The V segment lost 6 bases and the J segment 4 bases; nucleotides outside the gene matches: 8. As DNA, the CDR3 is TGTGCCAGCAGGGATCCGGGACTAGCTGCAGATACGCAGTATTTT. This sequence encodes CASRDPGLAADTQYF.

This clonotype was found a few times. The rearrangement joins TRBV4-1 to TRBJ1-5, with D possibly being TRBD1 (5 bases). V was clipped by 2 bases and J by 4 bases, with 12 bases between them. In germline, CDR1 is MGHRA, CDR2 YSYEKL. This CDR3 contains 15 residues. CDR3 amino acids: CASSQYVEGNQPQHF. The CDR3 region has the DNA TGCGCCAGCAGCCAATACGTGGAGGGGAATCAGCCCCAGCATTTT.

This clonotype is judged large. The CDR3 loop is CASSLSQGPYEQYF. DNA of the CDR3: TGTGCCAGCAGTTTATCTCAGGGTCCCTACGAGCAGTACTTC. The V gene is TRBV27, the J gene TRBJ2-7, with D tentatively TRBD1 (5 bases). Trimming cost V 0 bases and J 2 bases, with 8 bases left between them. Germline V gene sequence: CDR1 MNHEY, CDR2 SMNVEV (reference sequence). The CDR3 has 14 amino acids.

The rearrangement uses TRBV9 and TRBJ2-5; TRBD1 aligns across 11 bases. CDR1 and CDR2 (germline): SGDLS, YYNGEE. Unmatched junction bases numbered 7, after V lost 0 bases and J lost 0 bases. CDR3 length: 18 residues. CDR3 region: CASSVAGTGGEYQETQYF. CDR3 nucleotide sequence: TGTGCCAGCAGCGTAGCTGGGACAGGGGGGGAGTACCAAGAGACCCAGTACTTC.

This clonotype was detected once. This chain uses TRBV12-5 with TRBJ2-1; D possibly matches TRBD1 or TRBD2 (5 bases each). Germline loops: CDR1 LGHNT, CDR2 FRNRAP. This CDR3 contains 13 residues. V was cut by 9 bases and J by 6 bases, with 15 bases left in between. For the CDR3, the DNA is TGTGCTAGCATTGCGGGCAGGGTCAATGAGCAGTTCTTC. Protein sequence: CASIAGRVNEQFF.

The chain joins TRBV7-8 to TRBJ2-7; the match to TRBD2 covers 12 bases. V lost 4 bases and J lost 2; bases outside the gene matches: 3. The CDR3 runs 15 residues. Germline V gives CDR1 SGHVS, CDR2 FQNEAQ. The DNA of the CDR3 is TGTGCCAGCAGCTCCTCTAGCGGGGGGGCCTACGAGCAGTACTTC. Its protein product is CASSSSSGGAYEQYF.

DNA for the CDR3: TGTGCCAGCAGTTCGATCCCTAGCGGGGGTAAGACCCAGTACTTC. Translation gives CASSSIPSGGKTQYF. The chain has TRBV27 and TRBJ2-5, with 10 bases matching TRBD2. V lost 4 bases, J lost 6 bases, and 8 bases stayed unmatched. The CDR3 consists of 15 residues. From germline, CDR1 is MNHEY and CDR2 SMNVEV (reference sequence).

This sequence joins TRBV2 and TRBJ2-3; weak D call: TRBD2 (5 bases). The V end lost 4 bases, the J end lost 2 bases, and 7 bases lay between the germline ends. CDR1 and CDR2 from the germline V gene are SNHLY and FYNNEI. This CDR3 is built from 13 residues. In DNA form, the CDR3 reads TGTGCCAGCAGTGCCCGGGACACAGATACGCAGTATTTT. Translating gives CASSARDTDTQYF.

This clonotype was recorded many times. The chain employs TRBV7-2 and TRBJ2-1; D is undetermined. Trimming removed 2 bases from V and 4 bases from J, with 6 bases in between. CDR1 is SGHTA, CDR2 FQGNSA, per germline. There are 13 residues in the CDR3. DNA for the CDR3: TGTGCCAGCAGCTTACAGACATACAATGAGCAGTTCTTC. Protein product: CASSLQTYNEQFF.

This clonotype has more than one count but fewer than ten. The chain combines TRBV28 with TRBJ2-5; 10 positions agree with TRBD1. Trimming removed 6 bases from V and 1 base from J; junction bases left unmatched: 5. Germline CDR1 reads MDHEN; CDR2 reads SYDVKM. This CDR3 region has 15 residues. For the CDR3, the DNA is TGTGCCAGCAGGCTGGGACAGGGGTCCCAAGAGACCCAGTACTTC. It translates to CASRLGQGSQETQYF.

The V call is TRBV12-3 or TRBV12-4, the J call TRBJ2-1; 8 bases line up with TRBD2. The CDR3 is 14 residues long. Unmatched junction bases numbered 5, after V lost 8 bases and J lost 2 bases. The CDR3 sequence is CASSGGGAYNEQFF. CDR3 coding DNA: TGTGCCAGCTCCGGGGGGGGGGCCTACAATGAGCAGTTCTTC.

The chain employs TRBV2 and TRBJ2-1; D call uncertain. CDR3 size: 12 residues. Between the trimmed V and J ends, which lost 11 bases and 10 bases, there was a span of 18 bases. Looked up from germline, CDR1 is SNHLY and CDR2 is FYNNEI. DNA for the CDR3: TGTGCCGGAGACTCGTCCGGCCTGGAGCAGTTCTTC. It yields the protein CAGDSSGLEQFF.

The table lists this clonotype with a few counts. The chain links TRBV7-8 to TRBJ2-1; 9 nucleotides match TRBD2. J gave up 8 bases and V 5 bases, and 13 bases lay outside the gene matches. Germline V gives CDR1 SGHVS, CDR2 FQNEAQ. The CDR3 extends over 16 amino acids. The CDR3 loop reads CASSTLPSGRHYEQFF. CDR3 bases: TGTGCCAGCAGCACCCTCCCCAGCGGGAGGCACTATGAGCAGTTCTTC.

In this sample, this clonotype turned up a few times. The genes are TRBV19 and TRBJ2-7, with 7 nucleotides matching TRBD1. There are 13 residues in the CDR3. CDR1 and CDR2 (germline): LNHDA, SQIVND (reference sequence). V shed 3 bases, J shed 3 bases, and the junction held 2 bases outside the gene matches. The CDR3 nucleotides are TGTGCCAGTAGTATCGACAGGGACTACGAGCAGTACTTC. This translates into CASSIDRDYEQYF.

With regard to this clonotype: This could be a read error, since a much larger clone is one nucleotide away. The gene calls are TRBV3-1 and TRBJ2-1; D gene unclear. Germline V gene lookup returns CDR1 LGHDT and CDR2 YNNKEL (reference sequence). The CDR3 is 12 amino acids. The CDR3 region has the DNA TGTGCCAGCAGCCAAACTGGAGTTGAGCGGTTCTTC. Translated, it gives CASSQTGVERFF.

This rearrangement joins TRBV7-2 to TRBJ2-7; no clear D. CDR1 SGHTA and CDR2 FQGNSA come from the germline V gene. V shed 5 bases and J shed 0 bases, with 14 bases lying between them. The CDR3 sequence is 15 residues long. Here the CDR3 DNA reads TGTGCCAGCAGCGCCGGCAGAACCCGCTCCTACGAGCAGTACTTC. Residues: CASSAGRTRSYEQYF.

As DNA, the CDR3 is TGTGCCAGCAGGGTCCATCGAGACTACGAGCAGTACTTC. This gives the protein CASRVHRDYEQYF. The chain combines TRBV6-5 with TRBJ2-7; D is ambiguous. V lost 6 bases and J 3 bases, leaving 12 bases between the germline ends. CDR3 length: 13 residues. The V gene's germline CDR1 is MNHEY and CDR2 SVGAGI.

This clonotype was detected a few times. This chain connects TRBV6-5 to TRBJ2-1; TRBD1 matches 7 bases. The germline gives CDR1 MNHEY, CDR2 SVGAGI. The V segment lost 4 bases and the J segment 8 bases; nucleotides outside the gene matches: 8. CDR3 length: 14 residues. The CDR3 loop is CASSFQKDRDEQFF. The DNA for the CDR3 is TGTGCCAGCAGTTTCCAAAAAGACAGGGATGAGCAGTTCTTC.

This clonotype was seen a few times. The chain has TRBV19 and TRBJ2-7; 12 nucleotides agree with TRBD2. J lost 5 bases, V lost 3 bases, and 2 bases had no gene match. The CDR3 is 14 residues long. Per the germline V gene, CDR1 is LNHDA and CDR2 is SQIVND (reference sequence). The chain's CDR3 is CASSMRLAGDEQYF. The DNA for the CDR3 is TGTGCCAGTAGTATGCGACTAGCGGGAGACGAGCAGTACTTC.

The genes are TRBV19 and TRBJ1-1; 10 nucleotides align to TRBD1. This CDR3 comprises 16 residues. V lost 5 bases, J lost 6 bases, and 12 bases stayed unmatched. CDR1 is LNHDA, CDR2 SQIVND, per germline (reference sequence). The CDR3 DNA sequence: TGTGCCAGTAGTGCGTGGACAGGGGGGGATAAGCCTGAAGCTTTCTTT. This sequence encodes CASSAWTGGDKPEAFF. Together with reference TRBV19 and TRBJ1-1, the CDR3 gives the full variable domain: DGGITQSPKYLFRKEGQNVTLSCEQNLNHDAMYWYRQDPGQGLRLIYYSQIVNDFQKGDIAEGYSVSREKKESFPLTVTSAQKNPTAFYLCASSAWTGGDKPEAFFGQGTRLTVV.

This clonotype was detected many times. The chain recombines TRBV7-2 with TRBJ2-2, with a possible D match to TRBD2 (6 bases). The CDR3 consists of 15 residues. Germline-derived CDR1 and CDR2 are SGHTA and FQGNSA. The V end was cut by 5 bases, the J end by 1 base, with 11 bases between. The DNA of the CDR3 is TGTGCCAGCAGCCGAGGTAGCGGGAACACCGGGGAGCTGTTTTTT. It encodes CASSRGSGNTGELFF.

The rearrangement uses TRBV19 and TRBJ1-1; D perhaps matches TRBD1 (5 bases). V was pared by 6 bases and J by 5 bases, with 13 bases between. CDR3 length: 13 amino acids. The germline V gene encodes CDR1 LNHDA and CDR2 SQIVND (reference sequence). Written as DNA, the CDR3 is TGTGCCAGTAGCTCCGAGGGGAGGACTGAAGCTTTCTTT. It encodes CASSSEGRTEAFF.

This clonotype appeared a few times. The chain links TRBV5-1 to TRBJ1-1; no clear D. The V and J ends lost 0 bases and 1 base respectively, with 7 bases between them. The length of the CDR3 is 14 residues. Germline CDR1 is SGHRS and CDR2 is YFSETQ. The CDR3: CASSLVHQNTEAFF. For the CDR3, the DNA is TGCGCCAGCAGCTTGGTACACCAGAACACTGAAGCTTTCTTT.

This clonotype was seen ten or more times. This sequence joins TRBV7-9 and TRBJ2-7, with a possible D match to TRBD2 (5 bases). Deletions cut 6 bases from V and 0 bases from J, with 12 bases between. CDR3 size: 14 residues. CDR1 is SEHNR and CDR2 is FQNEAQ in the germline V gene (reference sequence). CDR3 residues: CASSLSGSSYEQYF. The DNA for the CDR3 is TGTGCCAGCAGTTTATCTGGGAGCTCCTACGAGCAGTACTTC.

This clonotype showed up just a few times. The chain combines TRBV7-9 with TRBJ2-7; 8 bases fit TRBD2. This CDR3 has 15 amino acids. CDR1 is SEHNR and CDR2 is FQNEAQ in the germline V gene (reference sequence). V lost 5 bases and J lost 0; bases outside the gene matches: 6. CDR3 region: CASSIAAGASYEQYF. Written as DNA, the CDR3 is TGTGCCAGCAGCATTGCAGCGGGGGCCTCCTACGAGCAGTACTTC.

The sample holds many counts of this clonotype. The chain carries TRBV7-9 and TRBJ1-4; no reliable D call. With 10 bases removed from V and 5 bases from J, the gap between germline ends came to 14 bases. Germline CDR1 and CDR2: SEHNR and FQNEAQ (reference sequence). The CDR3 has 13 residues. The DNA of the CDR3 is TGTGCCATAGACCTCTCGCCAAATGAAAAACTGTTTTTT. It yields the protein CAIDLSPNEKLFF.